This T cell receptor beta chain appears in the sequencing data of a study of shared clonotypes between healthy human individuals. General observations from the study: Some naive CD4 clonotypes, roughly 4.5%, turned up in common across several donors. Generation of non-shared clonotypes was less probable than generation of clonotypes shared by all four donors.

The study ran the assay at deep level. How the authors handled the data: Filtering differed, since immunoSEQ gave only junction sequences and no quality scores. The method was immunoSEQ multiplex PCR; TCRdb's version includes in-frame clones alone and lacks a portion of them. V and J calls and clone size are copied from that table; D and trimming were computed from the DNA. The table has over a million clones, around 76% seen once. On this clone: Its antigen is not identified.

The ends were cut back, 1 base at V and 4 bases at J, with 7 bases in the middle. The CDR3 is 13 residues long. Looked up from germline, CDR1 is LGHNT and CDR2 is FRNRAP. The sequence was collected from a man younger than 35 in good health. Sequenced sample: memory CD4+ T cells sorted from blood. Subset specified: CD45RA-negative fraction. The chain couples TRBV12-5 to TRBJ1-1; unclear D gene. Written as DNA, the CDR3 is TGTGCTAGTGGTTTGGGAGGGCCCACTGAAGCTTTCTTT. It encodes CASGLGGPTEAFF. Together with reference TRBV12-5 and TRBJ1-1, the CDR3 gives the full variable domain: DARVTQTPRHKVTEMGQEVTMRCQPILGHNTVFWYRQTMMQGLELLAYFRNRAPLDDSGMPKDRFSAEMPDATLATLKIQPSEPRDSAVYFCASGLGGPTEAFFGQGTRLTVV.